This passage covers 28 T cell receptor beta chains from one sample sequenced in a study of post-analysis software for immune sequencing data. General study findings and limits: Patients showed TRBV5-6, TRBV5-1 and TRBV20-1 among about five TRBV segments more frequent than in controls.

Their recognized antigens are unknown. TCR beta libraries were prepared from cDNA with unique molecular identifiers. TCRdb re-called the PCR reads through MiXCR, storing one row per CDR3 protein. The table lists fewer than 850,000 distinct CDR3 sequences, roughly 29% of them singletons. Sequencing was carried out using blood. These receptors were collected from a girl between 5 and 17 years old with multiple sclerosis.

This clonotype was counted only a few times. The chain recombines TRBV21-1 with TRBJ2-7; the table gives TRBD1 as D, unverified against the DNA. TRBV21-1 is a recognized pseudogene. The CDR3 contains 16 residues. In DNA, the CDR3 is TGTGCCAGCAGGACCCCGGGACACCATCTCACCTACGAGCAGTACTTC. Translating it yields CASRTPGHHLTYEQYF.

This clonotype was found a few times. The chain uses TRBV27 and TRBJ1-1; D gene uncertain. Germline loops: CDR1 MNHEY, CDR2 SMNVEV (reference sequence). The V gene lost 1 base and the J gene lost 1 base, with 13 bases spanning the gap. The CDR3 extends over 16 amino acids. CDR3 in DNA: TGTGCCAGCAGTTTATGGACGGGTATCCGGAACACTGAAGCTTTCTTT. Translation: CASSLWTGIRNTEAFF.

This chain connects TRBV12-3 or TRBV12-4 to TRBJ1-6; TRBD1 matches 8 bases. V dropped 5 bases and J dropped 6; count of bases not matched to a gene: 6. This CDR3 region has 15 residues. CDR3 loop: CASSKTGGGNSPLHF. The CDR3, as DNA: TGTGCCAGCAGTAAAACAGGGGGTGGTAATTCACCCCTCCACTTT.

The V gene is TRBV7-9, the J gene TRBJ2-1, with 9 bases that match TRBD2. V lost 4 bases to trimming and J lost 4 bases; unmatched junction nucleotides: 5. The CDR3 extends over 15 amino acids. The germline V gene has CDR1 SEHNR and CDR2 FQNEAQ (reference sequence). The DNA for the CDR3 is TGTGCCAGCAGCTCCGGGACTAGCATGTACAATGAGCAGTTCTTC. Translating gives CASSSGTSMYNEQFF.

V usage is TRBV20-1 and J usage is TRBJ2-1, with 7 positions matching TRBD2. CDR1 and CDR2 (germline): DFQATT, SNEGSKA (reference sequence). There are 16 residues in the CDR3. V lost 6 bases and J lost 3; bases outside the gene matches: 14. CDR3 nucleotides: TGCAGTGCCACGCAAACGGCGGGGGAATTCTACAATGAGCAGTTCTTC. Translation: CSATQTAGEFYNEQFF.

The V call is TRBV6-2 or TRBV6-3, the J call TRBJ2-4, with a possible D match to TRBD2 (5 bases). Germline V gene data show CDR1 as MNHEY and CDR2 as SVGEGT. This CDR3 has 14 residues. Between the trimmed V and J ends, which lost 5 bases and 4 bases, there was a span of 12 bases. DNA for the CDR3: TGTGCCAGCAGTACCTCCGGGGTAAAAAACATTCAGTACTTC. This codes for CASSTSGVKNIQYF.

This clonotype was observed a handful of times. The chain joins TRBV24-1 to TRBJ1-5; weak D call: TRBD1 (5 bases). Germline V CDR1 and CDR2: KGHDR, SFDVKD. Trimming took off 8 bases at V and 3 bases at J, with 16 bases between the two ends. The CDR3 consists of 15 residues. The CDR3 bases are TGTGCCACCAAGGCGTCAGGGACGGACAATCAGCCCCAGCATTTT. It specifies CATKASGTDNQPQHF.

This clonotype appeared many times. The chain uses TRBV7-2 and TRBJ2-7; D is uncertain. The V end was cut by 2 bases, the J end by 3 bases, with 5 bases between. The CDR3 consists of 12 residues. Germline loops: CDR1 SGHTA, CDR2 FQGNSA. The CDR3 spells CASSLNSYEQYF. The CDR3 bases are TGTGCCAGCAGCTTAAACAGCTACGAGCAGTACTTC.

The chain has TRBV27 and TRBJ2-5, with 9 bases lining up with TRBD1. V lost 6 bases to trimming and J lost 5 bases; unmatched junction nucleotides: 22. CDR1 and CDR2 from the germline V gene are MNHEY and SMNVEV (reference sequence). The CDR3 is 19 residues long. The CDR3 region is CASSPGYQDRGLGVETQYF. CDR3 coding DNA: TGTGCCAGCAGCCCCGGTTATCAGGACAGGGGTCTAGGTGTGGAGACCCAGTACTTC.

V and J are TRBV7-9 and TRBJ1-6; TRBD1 might be the D (6 bases). The V end was cut by 8 bases, the J end by 6 bases, with 17 bases between. There are 15 residues in the CDR3. The germline gives CDR1 SEHNR, CDR2 FQNEAQ (reference sequence). CDR3 sequence (DNA): TGTGCCAGCGGGGCCAAGGGGGGGAGTAATTCACCCCTCCACTTT. Translated: CASGAKGGSNSPLHF. Looking up the rest from reference TRBV7-9 and TRBJ1-6 gives the full variable domain: DTGVSQNPRHKITKRGQNVTFRCDPISEHNRLYWYRQTLGQGPEFLTYFQNEAQLEKSRLLSDRFSAERPKGSFSTLEIQRTEQGDSAMYLCASGAKGGSNSPLHFGNGTRLTVT.

This chain joins TRBV7-7 and TRBJ2-5; 8 positions agree with TRBD2. The germline gives CDR1 SSHAT, CDR2 FNYEAQ (reference sequence). The length of the CDR3 is 16 residues. V dropped 2 bases and J dropped 4; count of bases not matched to a gene: 9. The CDR3 here is CASSLLGAGLGETQYF. The CDR3 nucleotides read TGTGCCAGCAGCTTACTGGGCGCGGGACTAGGAGAGACCCAGTACTTC.

The V and J genes are TRBV28 and TRBJ2-5; TRBD2 matches 11 bases. V shed 8 bases, J shed 1 base, and the junction held 6 bases outside the gene matches. Germline values: CDR1 MDHEN, CDR2 SYDVKM. There are 15 residues in the CDR3. The CDR3 nucleotides read TGTGCCAGCCTTAGCGGGAGGGGATCCCAAGAGACCCAGTACTTC. It translates to CASLSGRGSQETQYF.

V is TRBV5-6 and J is TRBJ2-3, with 10 bases identical to TRBD1. Losses at the gene ends were 4 bases for V and 0 bases for J; bases not matched to a gene: 5. Germline V lookup: CDR1 SGHDT, CDR2 YYEEEE. The CDR3 is 16 amino acids. The CDR3 sequence: CASSLDRGMSTDTQYF. The CDR3 DNA sequence: TGTGCCAGCAGCCTGGACAGGGGGATGAGCACAGATACGCAGTATTTT. Drawing the rest from reference TRBV5-6 and TRBJ2-3, the complete variable domain is DAGVTQSPTHLIKTRGQQVTLRCSPKSGHDTVSWYQQALGQGPQFIFQYYEEEERQRGNFPDRFSGHQFPNYSSELNVNALLLGDSALYLCASSLDRGMSTDTQYFGPGTRLTVL.

This clonotype appeared a few times. The chain has TRBV7-2 and TRBJ2-1; 8 bases line up with TRBD1. The germline V gene has CDR1 SGHTA and CDR2 FQGNSA. V was pared by 2 bases and J by 9 bases, with 6 bases of the junction left unmatched. CDR3 length: 14 amino acids. The CDR3 sequence is CASSLSQGGGEQFF. The DNA of the CDR3 is TGTGCCAGCAGCTTATCACAGGGGGGTGGTGAGCAGTTCTTC.

This clonotype has only a few counts. This chain connects TRBV20-1 to TRBJ2-5, with TRBD2 matching 12 bases. From germline, CDR1 is DFQATT and CDR2 SNEGSKA (reference sequence). Germline trimming cut 1 base from V and 4 bases from J; bases unmatched to any gene: 4. CDR3 length: 15 amino acids. The CDR3 nucleotides are TGCAGTGCTAGAGTCCCTAGCGGGAGGGGAGAGACCCAGTACTTC. This sequence encodes CSARVPSGRGETQYF.

This rearrangement joins TRBV2 to TRBJ2-5; D perhaps matches TRBD1 (5 bases). This CDR3 contains 14 residues. Germline V gene lookup returns CDR1 SNHLY and CDR2 FYNNEI. V shed 1 base and J shed 5 bases, with 11 bases lying between them. The CDR3 loop reads CASSEEGEGETQYF. CDR3 coding DNA: TGTGCCAGCAGTGAAGAAGGGGAAGGGGAGACCCAGTACTTC.

This clonotype was counted only a few times. Here the CDR3 DNA reads TGTGCCAGCAGCCGGGGACTAGCGGGAATCGATGAGCAGTTCTTC. Translation: CASSRGLAGIDEQFF. The genes are TRBV2 and TRBJ2-1; TRBD2 matches 13 bases. Germline V gene sequence: CDR1 SNHLY, CDR2 FYNNEI. V was clipped by 6 bases and J by 8 bases; unmatched bases: 7. The CDR3 loop spans 15 amino acids.

V gene TRBV20-1 combines with J gene TRBJ2-1; D is uncertain. Trimming pared 5 bases from V and 6 bases from J, leaving 14 bases between. The germline CDR1 and CDR2 sequences are DFQATT and SNEGSKA (reference sequence). CDR3 size: 13 residues. The CDR3 sequence is CSAGHFSANEQFF. The CDR3 DNA sequence: TGCAGTGCTGGGCATTTTTCGGCCAATGAGCAGTTCTTC.

The J gene is TRBJ1-2, the V gene TRBV20-1, with TRBD1 matching over 8 bases. The CDR3 length is 12 residues. Trimming cost V 0 bases and J 8 bases; bases outside gene matches: 2. Per germline, CDR1 DFQATT and CDR2 SNEGSKA (reference sequence). The CDR3 bases are TGCAGTGCTAGAGACCAGGGGGCGGGCTACACCTTC. Translating gives CSARDQGAGYTF.

The chain is built from TRBV6-5 and TRBJ1-5; 11 bases are a match to TRBD1. V dropped 6 bases and J dropped 5; count of bases not matched to a gene: 6. The germline V gene has CDR1 MNHEY and CDR2 SVGAGI. The CDR3 sequence is 15 residues long. CDR3 coding DNA: TGTGCCAGCAGACCCGGGACAGGGGGGTATCAGCCCCAGCATTTT. Translation: CASRPGTGGYQPQHF.

The chain combines TRBV29-1 with TRBJ2-7; no firm D call. Trimming cost V 1 base and J 5 bases, with 6 bases left between them. Looked up from germline, CDR1 is SQVTM and CDR2 is ANQGSEA. CDR3 size: 11 residues. CDR3 loop: CSVEVLHEQYF. The CDR3 DNA reads TGCAGCGTTGAAGTGCTCCACGAGCAGTACTTC.

The rearrangement uses TRBV5-1 and TRBJ2-7; D uncertain. CDR3 length equals 14 residues. With 2 bases removed from V and 6 bases from J, the gap between germline ends came to 15 bases. Per germline, CDR1 SGHRS and CDR2 YFSETQ. CDR3 bases: TGCGCCAGCAGCTTCGGATCATCCCCGCCCGAGCAGTACTTC. It translates to CASSFGSSPPEQYF.

J is TRBJ1-1 and V is TRBV27; 7 bases line up with TRBD1. Germline CDR1 MNHEY, CDR2 SMNVEV (reference sequence). J lost 5 bases, V lost 11 bases, and 20 bases had no gene match. The length of the CDR3 is 16 residues. The CDR3 DNA reads TGTGCCTCCGCCGGCCCGGGCCAAGGGGGCGGGACTGAAGCTTTCTTT. Encoded protein: CASAGPGQGGGTEAFF.

The chain has TRBV28 and TRBJ1-1, with 7 bases aligning to TRBD1. The germline V gene encodes CDR1 MDHEN and CDR2 SYDVKM. Losses at the gene ends were 4 bases for V and 1 base for J; bases not matched to a gene: 6. There are 15 residues in the CDR3. The CDR3 reads CASSSPRTGNTEAFF. The CDR3, as DNA: TGTGCCAGCAGTTCCCCCCGGACAGGGAACACTGAAGCTTTCTTT.

The CDR3, as DNA: TGCAGTGCTAGAGACGTGGACATATATGAGCAGTTCTTC. It translates to CSARDVDIYEQFF. The chain employs TRBV20-1 and TRBJ2-1; perhaps TRBD1 as D (5 bases). V was pared by 0 bases and J by 8 bases, with 11 bases between. The CDR3 is 13 amino acids. Per germline, CDR1 DFQATT and CDR2 SNEGSKA (reference sequence).

The chain couples TRBV4-1 to TRBJ1-1; 8 bases line up with TRBD1. The CDR3 runs to 15 residues. The germline gives CDR1 MGHRA, CDR2 YSYEKL. J was trimmed by 5 bases and V by 1 base; bases with no gene match: 6. The CDR3, as DNA: TGCGCCAGCAGCCAAGCTTACAGGGGGAGGACTGAAGCTTTCTTT. Translating it yields CASSQAYRGRTEAFF.

The V gene is TRBV6-2 or TRBV6-3, the J gene TRBJ1-1; tentatively, D is TRBD1 (6 bases). Germline V CDR1 and CDR2: MNHEY, SVGEGT. Trimming stripped 7 bases from V and 0 bases from J, with 12 bases between. CDR3 length: 14 amino acids. The CDR3 coding sequence is TGTGCCAGCACCTACGACAGGTTGAACACTGAAGCTTTCTTT. Amino acids: CASTYDRLNTEAFF.

This chain connects TRBV4-3 to TRBJ2-7; D is ambiguous. The V gene's germline CDR1 is LGHNA and CDR2 YSLEER. This CDR3 contains 14 residues. V lost 0 bases and J 3 bases, leaving 9 bases between the germline ends. This CDR3 reads CASSQDWVSYEQYF. The CDR3 DNA is TGCGCCAGCAGCCAAGATTGGGTCAGCTACGAGCAGTACTTC.